The TCR beta chain described here comes from a study of cytomegalovirus exposure and HLA in healthy donors. As for the study in general: Earlier work reported around 110 million unique TCR beta sequences from 150 million to 200 million T cells.

Primers included in the PCR were 60 Vbeta and 13 Jbeta primers. Using immunoSEQ multiplex PCR, the repertoire was profiled, and TCRdb retains in-frame clones only, with some absent. The table lists 70,000 to 75,000 clones, roughly 78% of them singletons, with 9.5% to 13% in the top ten. The specimen was PBMCs. The clonotype originates from a woman aged 40 to 50 in good health and CMV-seropositive.

The CDR3 is CASRPGTSTDTQYF. CDR3 bases: TGCGCCAGCCGCCCCGGGACTAGCACAGATACGCAGTATTTT. The V gene is TRBV5-1, the J gene TRBJ2-3; weak D call: TRBD2 (6 bases). The CDR3 sequence is 14 residues long. With 7 bases removed from V and 0 bases from J, the gap between germline ends came to 12 bases. Germline loops: CDR1 SGHRS, CDR2 YFSETQ.